Presented here are 16 T cell receptor beta chains from one specimen sequenced in a study of molecular identifiers for immune sequencing clone quantification. In TCRdb, the PCR reads were re-called with MiXCR into one record per CDR3 protein. The sample has about 97,000 distinct CDR3 sequences, approximately 24% seen once. Specimen: naive CD8+ T cells from blood, with Jurkat cell RNA spiked in. Subset denoted: FACS-sorted CD8+CD4-CCR7+CD45RA+ naive T cells. The receptors were gathered from a human donor in good health. Some libraries in this study had Jurkat cell RNA spiked in.

This clonotype has a handful of counts. In DNA form, the CDR3 reads TGTGCCAGCAGCTTCTCCAACACCTACTTGGAAGCTTTCTTT. Translated: CASSFSNTYLEAFF. The rearrangement joins TRBV7-9 to TRBJ1-1, with unresolved D. The CDR3 totals 14 residues. Trimming removed 3 bases from V and 8 bases from J, with 16 bases in between. Germline loops: CDR1 SEHNR, CDR2 FQNEAQ (reference sequence).

At least ten counts were recorded for this clonotype. The rearrangement links TRBV12-3 or TRBV12-4 to TRBJ1-5; tentative D call: TRBD1 (6 bases). Trimming removed 7 bases from V and 2 bases from J, with 15 bases in between. This CDR3 has 15 residues. CDR3 DNA: TGTGCCAGCAAACCCCAGGGGTTCGGCAATCAGCCCCAGCATTTT. Translated, it gives CASKPQGFGNQPQHF.

V gene TRBV4-1 combines with J gene TRBJ2-5, with D possibly being TRBD1 or TRBD2 (5 bases each). Trimming took 4 bases from V and 5 from J, leaving 29 bases between them. This CDR3 spans 19 amino acids. The germline gives CDR1 MGHRA, CDR2 YSYEKL. As DNA, the CDR3 is TGCGCCAGCAGCCCGAACCTCCAAGCGAGTGGGGGAATGGTTGAGACCCAGTACTTC. Protein: CASSPNLQASGGMVETQYF.

In its sample, this clonotype was seen a few times. The rearrangement uses TRBV3-1 and TRBJ2-7; TRBD1 might be the D (6 bases). V gave up 4 bases and J gave up 5 bases, with 18 bases separating them. The CDR3 has 15 residues. Germline CDR1 reads LGHDT; CDR2 reads YNNKEL (reference sequence). This CDR3 is CASSRDSRGVDEQYF. The CDR3, as DNA: TGTGCCAGCAGCCGTGACAGCAGGGGAGTCGACGAGCAGTACTTC.

This clonotype appeared once. A clone one base away is much larger, so this may be a read error. V and J are TRBV4-1 and TRBJ1-1, with no clear D. Trimming removed 7 bases from V and 2 bases from J, with 17 bases in between. CDR3 length: 15 amino acids. The germline V gene has CDR1 MGHRA and CDR2 YSYEKL. CDR3 region: CASTFDTSINTEAFF. In nucleotides, the CDR3 is TGCGCCAGCACCTTCGATACCAGCATTAACACTGAAGCTTTCTTT.

This clonotype showed up many times. This chain connects TRBV3-1 to TRBJ2-3; perhaps TRBD2 as D (6 bases). V lost 7 bases, J lost 0 bases, and 8 bases lay in between. The CDR3 spans 13 residues. CDR1 and CDR2 (germline): LGHDT, YNNKEL (reference sequence). The CDR3: CASTGGSTDTQYF. CDR3 sequence (DNA): TGTGCCAGCACCGGGGGAAGCACAGATACGCAGTATTTT.

A note on this clonotype: Being one base from a much bigger clone, this may be a read error. The rearrangement links TRBV19 to TRBJ2-7, with a weak D call TRBD2 (6 bases). The germline V gene encodes CDR1 LNHDA and CDR2 SQIVND (reference sequence). The V end was cut by 11 bases, the J end by 3 bases, with 17 bases between. The CDR3 spans 13 residues. The CDR3 loop is CAGGAGLRYEQYF. The CDR3 nucleotides read TGTGCCGGTGGGGCGGGACTGCGCTACGAGCAGTACTTC.

Remarks on this clonotype: This may arise from a read error, as a much more abundant clone is one base away. V usage is TRBV28 and J usage is TRBJ2-3; the match to TRBD2 covers 9 bases. The CDR3 totals 16 residues. Per germline, CDR1 MDHEN and CDR2 SYDVKM. CDR3 nucleotides: TGTGCCAGCGGTTTATTCCTTAGCGGGAGTAGGGATACGCAGTATTTT. Translating gives CASGLFLSGSRDTQYF.

This clonotype was counted between two and nine times. The chain carries TRBV4-3 and TRBJ2-7; 7 bases fit TRBD1. The junction had 4 bases not matched to a gene; V was cut back by 0 bases and J by 2 bases. Germline CDR1 and CDR2: LGHNA and YSLEER. CDR3 size: 15 residues. This chain's CDR3 is CASSQDFQGAYEQYF. The CDR3 DNA is TGCGCCAGCAGCCAAGATTTCCAGGGGGCCTACGAGCAGTACTTC.

As concerns this clonotype: A much larger clone differs from this one at a single base, so this may be a read error. The V and J genes are TRBV12-3 or TRBV12-4 and TRBJ2-5, with D unresolved. The CDR3 has 13 residues. Trimming removed 7 bases from V and 5 bases from J, with 14 bases in between. CDR3: CASTPAYVETQYF. The CDR3 coding sequence is TGTGCCAGCACCCCAGCCTACGTGGAGACCCAGTACTTC.

This clonotype was observed many times. This chain links TRBV3-2 with TRBJ2-3; the D call TRBD2 from the table was never checked on the DNA. TRBV3-2 is a pseudogene locus. The CDR3 consists of 16 residues. The CDR3 sequence: CASSQGPSGSTDTQYF. As DNA, the CDR3 is TGTGCCAGCAGCCAAGGCCCTAGCGGGAGCACAGATACGCAGTATTTT.

This chain joins TRBV30 and TRBJ2-3, with D unresolved. The CDR3 is made up of 12 amino acids. Germline loops: CDR1 GTSNPN, CDR2 SVGIG (reference sequence). Trimming pared 0 bases from V and 5 bases from J, leaving 6 bases between. The CDR3 DNA sequence: TGTGCCTGGAGTGTAGCCGGAGATACGCAGTATTTT. It is translated as CAWSVAGDTQYF. The full variable domain, with the rest looked up from reference TRBV30 and TRBJ2-3, is SQTIHQWPATLVQPVGSPLSLECTVEGTSNPNLYWYRQAAGRGLQLLFYSVGIGQISSEVPQNLSASRPQDRQFILSSKKLLLSDSGFYLCAWSVAGDTQYFGPGTRLTVL.

The chain employs TRBV23-1 and TRBJ2-5; D possibly corresponds to TRBD1 (5 bases). TRBV23-1 is an ORF; its function is uncertain. The V end lost 4 bases, the J end lost 9 bases, and 18 bases lay between the germline ends. The length of the CDR3 is 14 residues. The CDR3 is CASSPVGGQEAQYF. CDR3 coding DNA: TGCGCCAGCAGTCCCGTCGGCGGACAAGAAGCCCAGTACTTC.

The chain couples TRBV4-3 to TRBJ2-7; D unresolved. The length of the CDR3 is 15 residues. CDR1 and CDR2 from the germline V gene are LGHNA and YSLEER. V lost 0 bases to trimming and J lost 2 bases, with 11 bases between them. CDR3 DNA: TGCGCCAGCAGCCAAGATATCGGCAGTACCTACGAGCAGTACTTC. Translated: CASSQDIGSTYEQYF.

On this clonotype: Just one base apart from a much larger clone, this may be a read error. This chain joins TRBV10-3 and TRBJ2-1; no reliable D call. V was cut by 10 bases and J by 8 bases, with 12 bases left in between. The length of the CDR3 is 11 residues. Germline CDR1 reads ENHRY; CDR2 reads SYGVKD. The CDR3 protein is CANEPGDEQFF. The CDR3 nucleotides read TGTGCCAACGAGCCTGGAGATGAGCAGTTCTTC.

The sample holds many counts of this clonotype. V is TRBV6-1 and J is TRBJ2-3; 7 positions agree with TRBD2. With V trimmed by 3 bases and J by 2 bases, 11 bases remained unmatched. The CDR3 is 17 amino acids. CDR1 and CDR2 (germline): MNHNS, SASEGT. The CDR3 sequence: CASSDPRLAANTDTQYF. DNA of the CDR3: TGTGCCAGCAGTGACCCCCGCCTAGCGGCCAACACAGATACGCAGTATTTT.